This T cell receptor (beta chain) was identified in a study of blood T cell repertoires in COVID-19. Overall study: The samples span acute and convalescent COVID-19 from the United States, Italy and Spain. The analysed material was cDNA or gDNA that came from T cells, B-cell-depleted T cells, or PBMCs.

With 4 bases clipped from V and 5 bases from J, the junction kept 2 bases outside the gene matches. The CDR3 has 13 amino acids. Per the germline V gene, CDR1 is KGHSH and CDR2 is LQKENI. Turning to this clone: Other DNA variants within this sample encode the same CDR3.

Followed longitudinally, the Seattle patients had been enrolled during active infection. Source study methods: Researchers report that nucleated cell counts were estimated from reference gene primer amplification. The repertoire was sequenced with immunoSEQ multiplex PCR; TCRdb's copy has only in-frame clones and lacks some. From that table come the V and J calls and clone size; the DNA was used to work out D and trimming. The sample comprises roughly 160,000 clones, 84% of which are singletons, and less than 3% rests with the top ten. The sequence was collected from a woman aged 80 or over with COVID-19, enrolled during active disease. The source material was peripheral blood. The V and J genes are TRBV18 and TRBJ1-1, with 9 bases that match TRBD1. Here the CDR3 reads CASSRDRETEAFF. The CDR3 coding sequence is TGTGCCAGCTCACGGGACAGGGAAACTGAAGCTTTCTTT.